This TCR beta chain was identified during a study of blood T cell repertoires in COVID-19. The CDR3 covers 14 residues. The V gene lost 3 bases and the J gene lost 0 bases, with 8 bases spanning the gap. Germline V lookup: CDR1 MNHEY, CDR2 SMNVEV (reference sequence). Clones were read by immunoSEQ multiplex PCR, and TCRdb kept only the in-frame ones, dropping some. The sample shows 300,000 to 350,000 clones, 70% to 90% of them seen only once. Patients in Seattle were enrolled during active infection, then followed longitudinally. Sequenced sample: peripheral blood. The receptor's source is a woman aged 25 to 39 with COVID-19, enrolled during active disease. The chain recombines TRBV27 with TRBJ1-1; D ambiguous. CDR3 nucleotides: TGTGCCAGCAGTTTTACAGAGATGAACACTGAAGCTTTCTTT. Translated, it gives CASSFTEMNTEAFF.